This TCR beta chain derives from a study of neoadjuvant anti-PD-1 for oral cavity cancer. This clone was detected only a few times. Produced via immunoSEQ multiplex PCR; TCRdb's table is partial and in-frame only. The data contain some 15,000 clones, around two thirds of them singletons. Germline V lookup: CDR1 LGHNA, CDR2 YNFKEQ. The CDR3 has 13 amino acids. V was cut by 0 bases and J by 5 bases, with 5 bases left in between. Patients were newly diagnosed with stage II-IVA oral cavity squamous cell carcinoma without prior systemic or radiation treatment. Material: PBMCs, obtained before nivolumab (anti-PD-1) treatment. The V and J genes are TRBV4-2 and TRBJ1-5, with D uncertain. The receptor comes from a person between 40 and 85 years old with oral cavity squamous cell carcinoma. The CDR3 DNA reads as TGTGCCAGCAGCCAAGATAGGGATCAGCCCCAGCATTTT. Protein: CASSQDRDQPQHF.